This TCR beta chain was retrieved from a study of blood T cell repertoires in COVID-19. In the authors' methods: Cell counts per sample came from amplifying reference gene primers. Generated by immunoSEQ multiplex PCR, the TCRdb table keeps only in-frame clones and is missing some. V and J calls and clone size are as listed in that table; D and trimming were resolved from the DNA. Of 200,000 to 300,000 clones listed, approximately 88% were seen once; the top ten hold roughly 2.5%. All enrollees were roughly 18 to 89 years old and from about 25 US areas. From germline, CDR1 is MNHNY and CDR2 SVGAGI (reference sequence). The V end lost 8 bases, the J end lost 5 bases, and 18 bases lay between the germline ends. The CDR3 covers 14 residues.

Sample: PBMCs or T cells enriched from blood (not recorded which). The clonotype was recovered from a woman aged 40 to 50 with acute COVID-19. The chain recombines TRBV6-6 with TRBJ2-5; a possible D gene is TRBD2 (7 bases). The CDR3 region is CASARGEGRETQYF. The CDR3 DNA reads TGTGCCAGCGCTAGGGGGGAGGGCAGGGAGACCCAGTACTTC.